These T cell receptor beta chains were read from a single sample in a study of chemoradiotherapy in HPV16-positive cancers. Repertoires were generated with immunoSEQ multiplex PCR, while TCRdb's copy carries only in-frame clones and drops some. The table has about 10,000 clones, around 72% seen once; the top ten hold 13% to 15%. Specimen collection occurred from a patient who underwent chemoradiotherapy. These receptors originate from a human donor with HPV-associated anogenital cancer. Both conserved end residues are part of each CDR3. The D gene is left open where the match is weak. Clone size is not always given. Where it is, it says once, few, many or a class for expanded clones.

J | D | V | size | CDR3 | DNA
TRBJ1-2 | NA | TRBV5-1 | medium-sized | CASSLDAGRSDGYTF | TGCGCCAGCAGCTTGGATGCAGGGAGGTCCGATGGCTACACCTTC
TRBJ2-1 | TRBD2 | TRBV7-3 | NA | CASSLGEASGGYEQFF | TGTGCCAGCAGCTTGGGGGAGGCTAGCGGGGGCTATGAGCAGTTCTTC
TRBJ2-7 | NA | TRBV7-9 | NA | CASSLSLFVGLHEQYF | TGTGCCAGCAGCTTAAGTTTATTCGTCGGACTCCACGAGCAGTACTTC
TRBJ2-1 | NA | TRBV30 | NA | CAWSVGGNNEQFF | TGTGCCTGGAGTGTTGGGGGGAACAATGAGCAGTTCTTC
TRBJ1-1 | TRBD1 | TRBV4-1 | large | CASSHLGDSEAFF | TGCGCCAGCAGCCACCTCGGGGACAGTGAAGCTTTCTTT
TRBJ2-3 | TRBD2 | TRBV4-1 | NA | CASSQDGTTPDTQYF | TGCGCCAGCAGCCAAGATGGGACTACTCCAGATACGCAGTATTTT
TRBJ2-3 | NA | TRBV16 | once | CASSPTRGSTDTQYF | TGTGCCAGCAGCCCCACCAGGGGTAGCACAGATACGCAGTATTTT
TRBJ1-1 | TRBD1 | TRBV28 | NA | CASRSGTGGTTEAFF | TGTGCCAGCAGATCCGGGACAGGGGGGACCACTGAAGCTTTCTTT
TRBJ2-2 | TRBD1 | TRBV19 | NA | CASSGTANTGELFF | TGTGCCAGTAGTGGGACAGCGAACACCGGGGAGCTGTTTTTT
TRBJ1-1 | NA | TRBV5-8 | NA | CASSKQNTEAFF | TGTGCCAGCAGCAAGCAGAACACTGAAGCTTTCTTT
TRBJ2-7 | TRBD2 | TRBV4-1 | NA | CASSQVPSGGRMGEQYF | TGCGCCAGCAGCCAAGTTCCTAGCGGGGGGCGAATGGGCGAGCAGTACTTC
TRBJ2-7 | TRBD1 | TRBV10-3 | NA | CATGTGLPYEQYF | TGTGCCACCGGGACAGGGCTCCCCTACGAGCAGTACTTC
TRBJ1-5 | NA | TRBV2 | NA | CASSGTAENQPQHF | TGTGCCAGCAGTGGGACGGCCGAAAATCAGCCCCAGCATTTT
TRBJ2-3 | TRBD1 | TRBV6-1 | NA | CASSRTGRTDTQYF | TGTGCCAGCAGCCGGACAGGGAGAACAGATACGCAGTATTTT
TRBJ2-5 | TRBD1 | TRBV7-2 | NA | CASSTRTGPRETQYF | TGTGCCAGCAGCACCCGGACAGGTCCGAGGGAGACCCAGTACTTC
TRBJ1-2 | NA | TRBV13 | NA | CASSSFGTRYGYTF | TGTGCCAGCAGCTCATTCGGGACCCGTTATGGCTACACCTTC
TRBJ2-5 | NA | TRBV7-9 | NA | CASSARQIQETQYF | TGTGCCAGCAGCGCCCGACAGATTCAAGAGACCCAGTACTTC
TRBJ2-1 | TRBD1 | TRBV6-6 | NA | CASTLRSGGEQFF | TGTGCCAGCACCCTAAGATCAGGGGGTGAGCAGTTCTTC
TRBJ1-1 | NA | TRBV7-2 | NA | CASSPAFEAFF | TGTGCCAGCAGCCCCGCCTTCGAAGCTTTCTTT
TRBJ2-3 | NA | TRBV25-1 | once | CASGLGGTDTQYF | TGTGCCAGCGGCTTGGGGGGCACAGATACGCAGTATTTT
TRBJ1-3 | NA | TRBV7-9 | once | CASSLEGGSGNTIYF | TGTGCCAGCAGCTTAGAAGGGGGCTCTGGAAACACCATATATTTT
TRBJ2-5 | TRBD2 | TRBV4-2 | NA | CASSRAPGLGGTQYF | TGTGCCAGCAGCCGGGCACCGGGACTAGGCGGGACCCAGTACTTC
TRBJ2-7 | TRBD2 | TRBV5-4 | NA | CASSLSSGGTYEQYF | TGTGCCAGCAGCTTGTCTAGCGGGGGGACCTACGAGCAGTACTTC
TRBJ1-1 | NA | TRBV5-1 | NA | CASSLVQGLNTEAFF | TGCGCCAGCAGCTTGGTGCAGGGTTTGAACACTGAAGCTTTCTTT
TRBJ1-2 | NA | TRBV6-6 | NA | CASSSTGRGYTF | TGTGCCAGCAGTTCTACAGGGAGGGGATACACCTTC
TRBJ2-5 | NA | TRBV6-1 | NA | CASSPGPQETQYF | TGTGCCAGCAGTCCGGGGCCCCAAGAGACCCAGTACTTC
TRBJ1-2 | TRBD1 | TRBV5-1 | NA | CASSLGQQGVYGYTF | TGCGCCAGCAGCTTGGGCCAACAGGGGGTTTATGGCTACACCTTC
TRBJ1-1 | NA | TRBV19 | NA | CASSTGAYTEAFF | TGTGCCAGTAGTACCGGGGCGTACACTGAAGCTTTCTTT
TRBJ2-2 | TRBD2 | TRBV11-2 | few | CASSDLGGAGTGELFF | TGTGCCAGCAGCGACCTCGGGGGGGCCGGGACCGGGGAGCTGTTTTTT
TRBJ2-2 | NA | TRBV7-9 | NA | CASSLVSWELFF | TGTGCCAGCAGCTTAGTATCCTGGGAGCTGTTTTTT
TRBJ2-1 | NA | TRBV27 | NA | CASSLWGREWWNEQFF | TGTGCCAGCAGTTTATGGGGCAGGGAGTGGTGGAATGAGCAGTTCTTC
TRBJ2-2 | NA | TRBV7-9 | NA | CASSYGTSRAGELFF | TGTGCCAGCAGCTATGGGACCTCTCGGGCAGGGGAGCTGTTTTTT
TRBJ2-1 | NA | TRBV10-3 | NA | CAISESGLASDEQFF | TGTGCCATCAGTGAGTCCGGGTTAGCCTCTGATGAGCAGTTCTTC
TRBJ2-3 | TRBD1 | TRBV5-1 | medium-sized | CASSSGQGGGTQYF | TGCGCCAGCAGCTCGGGACAGGGGGGTGGTACGCAGTATTTT
TRBJ2-7 | TRBD2 | TRBV7-2 | NA | CASSLQSSGYEQYF | TGTGCCAGCAGCTTACAGTCTAGCGGGTACGAGCAGTACTTC
TRBJ2-1 | TRBD2 | TRBV7-2 | NA | CASSLNPTSGGAFYEQFF | TGTGCCAGCAGCTTAAACCCAACTAGCGGGGGGGCCTTCTATGAGCAGTTCTTC